Listed here are 18 T cell receptor beta chains from one sample, sequenced in a study of cytomegalovirus exposure and HLA in healthy donors. The PCR employed 60 Vbeta primers together with 13 Jbeta primers. Sequenced by immunoSEQ multiplex PCR; TCRdb stores in-frame clones only, minus some. The data contain a few hundred thousand clones, about nine tenths of them singletons. The sequenced sample consisted of PBMCs. The origin of the receptors is a girl aged 2 to 9 in good health and CMV-seronegative.

The chain uses TRBV10-1 and TRBJ2-7; D is unclear. This CDR3 region has 13 residues. Trimming took 2 bases from V and 3 from J, leaving 8 bases between them. Germline CDR1 WNHNN, CDR2 SYGVQD (reference sequence). DNA of the CDR3: TGCGCCAGCAGTGAGGTGTCTAACTACGAGCAGTACTTC. Encoded protein: CASSEVSNYEQYF.

The rearrangement links TRBV5-1 to TRBJ2-7; TRBD2 agrees at 14 bases. Germline CDR1 reads SGHRS; CDR2 reads YFSETQ. V lost 4 bases to trimming and J lost 6 bases; unmatched junction nucleotides: 3. This CDR3 comprises 14 residues. The CDR3 reads CASSAGLAGGEQYF. The CDR3 nucleotides read TGCGCCAGCAGCGCTGGACTAGCGGGAGGCGAGCAGTACTTC. The complete variable domain, with remaining parts taken from reference TRBV5-1 and TRBJ2-7, reads KAGVTQTPRYLIKTRGQQVTLSCSPISGHRSVSWYQQTPGQGLQFLFEYFSETQRNKGNFPGRFSGRQFSNSRSEMNVSTLELGDSALYLCASSAGLAGGEQYFGPGTRLTVT.

This rearrangement joins TRBV27 to TRBJ2-1, with 14 positions matching TRBD2. Losses at the gene ends were 4 bases for V and 7 bases for J; bases not matched to a gene: 12. The CDR3 has 18 amino acids. Germline V gene data show CDR1 as MNHEY and CDR2 as SMNVEV (reference sequence). CDR3 in amino acids: CASSSSRLAGGLGNEQFF. The CDR3 DNA is TGTGCCAGCAGTTCCTCAAGACTAGCGGGGGGGCTTGGTAATGAGCAGTTCTTC.

The chain links TRBV10-3 to TRBJ2-7; 11 bases are shared with TRBD1. V was pared by 9 bases and J by 2 bases, with 3 bases of the junction left unmatched. Per the germline V gene, CDR1 is ENHRY and CDR2 is SYGVKD. The CDR3 contains 13 residues. The CDR3 DNA reads TGTGCCATGGGACAGGGGGAAACCTACGAGCAGTACTTC. It yields the protein CAMGQGETYEQYF.

The rearrangement uses TRBV18 and TRBJ2-3, with 13 bases aligning to TRBD2. The germline V gene has CDR1 KGHSH and CDR2 LQKENI. J lost 5 bases, V lost 5 bases, and 7 bases had no gene match. CDR3 length equals 16 residues. The CDR3 sequence is CASSSSLAGGKDTQYF. CDR3 DNA: TGTGCCAGCTCATCATCACTAGCGGGAGGGAAAGATACGCAGTATTTT.

A note on this clone: Different DNA sequences within this sample yield the same CDR3. The chain couples TRBV12-5 to TRBJ1-1; 7 nucleotides match TRBD1. The V gene end was trimmed by 6 bases and the J gene end by 3 bases; junction bases not matched to a gene: 7. Germline V gene sequence: CDR1 LGHNT, CDR2 FRNRAP. CDR3 length equals 14 residues. CDR3 sequence reads: CASGSGQGDTEAFF. CDR3 bases: TGTGCTAGTGGCTCGGGGCAGGGGGACACTGAAGCTTTCTTT.

This clone was detected once. This chain links TRBV5-6 with TRBJ1-1; the D gene is possibly TRBD1 (6 bases). Germline-derived CDR1 and CDR2 are SGHDT and YYEEEE. The CDR3 consists of 14 residues. Trimming took 5 bases from V and 1 from J, leaving 12 bases between them. The CDR3 coding sequence is TGTGCCAGCAGTTACTCGGACAGGAACACTGAAGCTTTCTTT. Amino acid sequence: CASSYSDRNTEAFF.

This rearrangement joins TRBV5-5 to TRBJ2-1; 10 nucleotides match TRBD1. Trimming cost V 3 bases and J 7 bases; bases outside gene matches: 4. CDR1 and CDR2 from the germline V gene are SGHKS and YYEKEE (reference sequence). This CDR3 region has 14 residues. The CDR3 DNA reads TGTGCCAGCAGCTGGGACAGGGGAAGGAATGAGCAGTTCTTC. It translates to CASSWDRGRNEQFF. Looking up the rest from reference TRBV5-5 and TRBJ2-1 gives the full variable domain: DAGVTQSPTHLIKTRGQQVTLRCSPISGHKSVSWYQQVLGQGPQFIFQYYEKEERGRGNFPDRFSARQFPNYSSELNVNALLLGDSALYLCASSWDRGRNEQFFGPGTRLTVL.

Worth noting for this clone: Germline is not matched at one junction end, which may reflect a read error. The chain links TRBV29-1 to TRBJ2-1, with D perhaps TRBD2 (5 bases). This CDR3 has 13 residues. The germline V gene has CDR1 SQVTM and CDR2 ANQGSEA. This CDR3 is CSVVLVSNNEQFF. The CDR3 DNA sequence: TGCAGCGTTGTACTAGTCTCCAACAATGAGCAGTTCTTC.

The chain combines TRBV30 with TRBJ2-3, with TRBD2 matching 10 bases. V trimming: 2 bases; J trimming: 3 bases; junction bases outside the gene matches: 5. Germline loops: CDR1 GTSNPN, CDR2 SVGIG (reference sequence). The CDR3 is 15 amino acids. CDR3 region: CAWSSGRGRTDTQYF. The CDR3 region has the DNA TGTGCCTGGAGTAGCGGGAGGGGTCGAACAGATACGCAGTATTTT.

In DNA, the CDR3 is TGTGCCAGTAGCAGACAGGGGGCGGACACTGAAGCTTTCTTT. Translating it yields CASSRQGADTEAFF. The chain is built from TRBV19 and TRBJ1-1; TRBD1 matches 10 bases. Germline lookup yields CDR1 LNHDA and CDR2 SQIVND (reference sequence). V shed 6 bases and J 3 bases; nucleotides not matched to a gene: 4. The CDR3 has 14 amino acids.

The chain combines TRBV5-1 with TRBJ2-5; weak D call: TRBD1 (6 bases). CDR1 is SGHRS, CDR2 YFSETQ, per germline. The CDR3 is 15 amino acids. V was shortened by 4 bases and J by 5 bases, with 18 bases between the two germline ends. The CDR3 region has the DNA TGCGCCAGCAGCCTTCGGAGGACAGAAGGGGAGACCCAGTACTTC. Its translation is CASSLRRTEGETQYF. The full variable domain, rest sourced from reference TRBV5-1 and TRBJ2-5, is KAGVTQTPRYLIKTRGQQVTLSCSPISGHRSVSWYQQTPGQGLQFLFEYFSETQRNKGNFPGRFSGRQFSNSRSEMNVSTLELGDSALYLCASSLRRTEGETQYFGPGTRLLVL.

The chain links TRBV13 to TRBJ2-7, with 8 bases aligning to TRBD2. J was trimmed by 0 bases and V by 6 bases; bases with no gene match: 4. There are 14 residues in the CDR3. CDR1 and CDR2 from the germline V gene are PRHDT and FYEKMQ (reference sequence). Here the CDR3 DNA reads TGTGCCAGCAGACCGGGGGGGAGCTCCTACGAGCAGTACTTC. This sequence encodes CASRPGGSSYEQYF.

The chain recombines TRBV29-1 with TRBJ1-2, with TRBD1 matching over 10 bases. The length of the CDR3 is 13 residues. V lost 6 bases and J lost 8; bases outside the gene matches: 9. Germline V lookup: CDR1 SQVTM, CDR2 ANQGSEA. CDR3 sequence reads: CSVAGQGSGGYTF. The CDR3 nucleotides read TGCAGCGTAGCGGGACAGGGGTCGGGAGGCTACACCTTC.

The gene calls are TRBV29-1 and TRBJ2-1, with 14 bases lining up with TRBD2. Germline V lookup: CDR1 SQVTM, CDR2 ANQGSEA. The CDR3 has 13 residues. V was clipped by 8 bases and J by 7 bases; unmatched bases: 4. CDR3 sequence: CSSGLAGENEQFF. In nucleotides, the CDR3 is TGCAGCTCGGGACTAGCGGGAGAGAATGAGCAGTTCTTC.

The chain combines TRBV4-1 with TRBJ2-5, with TRBD2 identical over 11 bases. The CDR3 consists of 17 residues. Losses at the gene ends were 0 bases for V and 5 bases for J; bases not matched to a gene: 8. Germline V gene lookup returns CDR1 MGHRA and CDR2 YSYEKL. CDR3 nucleotide sequence: TGCGCCAGCAGCCAAGAGGGGCTAGCGGGAGGCCTGGAGACCCAGTACTTC. Its protein product is CASSQEGLAGGLETQYF.

The chain has TRBV5-4 and TRBJ2-1; D remains unclear. Germline CDR1 and CDR2: SGHNT and YYREEE (reference sequence). The CDR3 sequence is 14 residues long. The V gene lost 0 bases and the J gene lost 6 bases, with 10 bases spanning the gap. The CDR3 DNA sequence: TGTGCCAGCAGCTTGGCAAGCGCACTCAATGAGCAGTTCTTC. Translated: CASSLASALNEQFF.

V gene TRBV5-1 combines with J gene TRBJ2-7; possible D gene TRBD1, 6 bases. V gave up 3 bases and J gave up 2 bases, with 15 bases separating them. CDR3 length equals 15 residues. Per germline, CDR1 SGHRS and CDR2 YFSETQ. The CDR3 loop reads CASSSLQGLAYEQYF. The CDR3, as DNA: TGCGCCAGCAGCTCGTTACAGGGATTGGCCTACGAGCAGTACTTC.